This is a list of T cell receptor beta chains from one sample in a study of T cell responses to AZD1222 COVID-19 vaccine. TCRdb keeps only in-frame clones here, not all; method: immunoSEQ multiplex PCR. The sample lists about 150,000 clones, over 80% occurring once. The sample here was peripheral blood, taken on day 0 of MenACWY control vaccination. The source of these receptors is an adult in good health. CDR3s include the opening cysteine and the closing phenylalanine or tryptophan. Each record gives: D gene, V gene, J gene, clone size, CDR3 protein, CDR3 DNA. A D gene is named only where the DNA matches it firmly. Clone sizes are given selectively: once, few, many, or a class where the clone is expanded.

d_call: TRBD2; v_call: TRBV5-1; j_call: TRBJ2-3; clone_size: few; cdr3_aa: CASSELASGRSATQYF; cdr3_nt: TGCGCCAGCAGCGAATTGGCTAGCGGGAGGTCTGCTACGCAGTATTTT
d_call: TRBD1; v_call: TRBV28; j_call: TRBJ1-5; clone_size: NA; cdr3_aa: CASSLQQGERQPQHF; cdr3_nt: TGTGCCAGCAGTTTACAACAGGGGGAACGGCAGCCCCAGCATTTT
d_call: NA; v_call: TRBV30; j_call: TRBJ1-6; clone_size: NA; cdr3_aa: CAWRPYRDHDNSPLHF; cdr3_nt: TGTGCCTGGAGGCCTTACCGGGACCACGATAATTCACCCCTCCACTTT
d_call: NA; v_call: TRBV27; j_call: TRBJ2-7; clone_size: few; cdr3_aa: CASSLSGSEQYF; cdr3_nt: TGTGCCAGCAGTTTATCAGGGAGCGAGCAGTACTTC
d_call: TRBD2; v_call: TRBV5-1; j_call: TRBJ2-5; clone_size: NA; cdr3_aa: CASSLSGGFSETQYF; cdr3_nt: TGCGCCAGCAGCTTAAGCGGGGGGTTTTCGGAGACCCAGTACTTC
d_call: NA; v_call: TRBV6-5; j_call: TRBJ2-7; clone_size: NA; cdr3_aa: CASAQAYEQYF; cdr3_nt: TGTGCCAGCGCCCAAGCCTACGAGCAGTACTTC
d_call: NA; v_call: TRBV7-9; j_call: TRBJ1-1; clone_size: medium-sized; cdr3_aa: CASSSNRVNTEAFF; cdr3_nt: TGTGCCAGCAGCTCGAACCGGGTGAACACTGAAGCTTTCTTT
d_call: TRBD1; v_call: TRBV6-5; j_call: TRBJ2-4; clone_size: NA; cdr3_aa: CASRETGVWQNIQYF; cdr3_nt: TGTGCCAGCAGGGAGACAGGGGTTTGGCAAAACATTCAGTACTTC
d_call: NA; v_call: TRBV6-2/TRBV6-3; j_call: TRBJ2-7; clone_size: NA; cdr3_aa: CASSSPFSYEQYF; cdr3_nt: TGTGCCAGCAGTTCTCCCTTTTCCTACGAGCAGTACTTC
d_call: NA; v_call: TRBV5-5; j_call: TRBJ2-7; clone_size: NA; cdr3_aa: CASSRQNEQYF; cdr3_nt: TGTGCCAGCAGCCGACAAAACGAGCAGTACTTC
d_call: NA; v_call: TRBV9; j_call: TRBJ2-7; clone_size: NA; cdr3_aa: CASSVVEGAEQYF; cdr3_nt: TGTGCCAGCAGCGTAGTAGAAGGGGCCGAGCAGTACTTC
d_call: NA; v_call: TRBV18; j_call: TRBJ2-1; clone_size: NA; cdr3_aa: CASSPIQRDDEQFF; cdr3_nt: TGTGCCAGCTCACCGATACAACGGGACGATGAGCAGTTCTTC
d_call: NA; v_call: TRBV6-5; j_call: TRBJ1-2; clone_size: NA; cdr3_aa: CASGGPPPSYGYTF; cdr3_nt: TGTGCCAGCGGGGGCCCTCCCCCGTCCTATGGCTACACCTTC
d_call: NA; v_call: TRBV10-3; j_call: TRBJ2-1; clone_size: NA; cdr3_aa: CAISVGGRGVSTALYNEQFF; cdr3_nt: TGTGCCATCAGTGTCGGGGGCAGGGGGGTTTCCACGGCCCTTTACAATGAGCAGTTCTTC
d_call: TRBD1; v_call: TRBV5-4; j_call: TRBJ1-1; clone_size: NA; cdr3_aa: CASSLGGTAEAFF; cdr3_nt: TGTGCCAGCAGCTTGGGCGGGACAGCTGAAGCTTTCTTT
d_call: NA; v_call: TRBV24-1; j_call: TRBJ2-5; clone_size: NA; cdr3_aa: CATSAGGAVQETQYF; cdr3_nt: TGTGCCACCAGTGCTGGGGGCGCTGTCCAAGAGACCCAGTACTTC
d_call: TRBD1; v_call: TRBV27; j_call: TRBJ1-2; clone_size: NA; cdr3_aa: CASRLTGAESYTF; cdr3_nt: TGTGCCAGCAGATTGACAGGGGCCGAGAGCTACACCTTC
d_call: NA; v_call: TRBV3-1/TRBV3-2; j_call: TRBJ1-3; clone_size: NA; cdr3_aa: CASSQKGSSGNTIYF; cdr3_nt: TGTGCCAGCAGCCAAAAAGGGAGCTCTGGAAACACCATATATTTT
d_call: NA; v_call: TRBV5-1; j_call: TRBJ1-1; clone_size: NA; cdr3_aa: CASSLEPHGAGTEAFF; cdr3_nt: TGCGCCAGCAGCTTGGAACCTCACGGGGCGGGCACTGAAGCTTTCTTT
d_call: NA; v_call: TRBV12-5; j_call: TRBJ2-1; clone_size: few; cdr3_aa: CASGLSFNEQFF; cdr3_nt: TGTGCTAGTGGTTTATCATTCAATGAGCAGTTCTTC
d_call: NA; v_call: TRBV3-1/TRBV3-2; j_call: TRBJ1-3; clone_size: NA; cdr3_aa: CASSQRQGSSGNTIYF; cdr3_nt: TGTGCCAGCAGCCAAAGGCAGGGGAGCTCTGGAAACACCATATATTTT
d_call: TRBD2; v_call: TRBV30; j_call: TRBJ2-1; clone_size: NA; cdr3_aa: CACKRETSRAEFF; cdr3_nt: TGTGCCTGTAAGCGGGAGACTAGCCGAGCAGAGTTCTTC
d_call: NA; v_call: TRBV7-9; j_call: TRBJ2-7; clone_size: NA; cdr3_aa: CASSAVDREQYF; cdr3_nt: TGTGCCAGCAGCGCCGTCGACCGCGAGCAGTACTTC
d_call: NA; v_call: TRBV16; j_call: TRBJ1-1; clone_size: NA; cdr3_aa: CASSQSRVTEAFF; cdr3_nt: TGTGCCAGCAGCCAATCCAGGGTCACTGAAGCTTTCTTT
d_call: TRBD1; v_call: TRBV27; j_call: TRBJ2-7; clone_size: NA; cdr3_aa: CASSPARDRGHEQYF; cdr3_nt: TGTGCCAGCAGTCCCGCCCGGGACAGGGGCCACGAGCAGTACTTC
d_call: TRBD1; v_call: TRBV28; j_call: TRBJ1-1; clone_size: once; cdr3_aa: CASSLQGAVGTEAFF; cdr3_nt: TGTGCCAGCAGTTTACAGGGGGCTGTGGGCACTGAAGCTTTCTTT
d_call: TRBD1; v_call: TRBV18; j_call: TRBJ1-2; clone_size: few; cdr3_aa: CASSPRDRNYGYTF; cdr3_nt: TGTGCCAGCTCACCGCGGGACAGAAACTATGGCTACACCTTC
d_call: NA; v_call: TRBV4-2; j_call: TRBJ2-7; clone_size: NA; cdr3_aa: CASSQDGREQYF; cdr3_nt: TGTGCCAGCAGCCAAGATGGTCGCGAGCAGTACTTC
d_call: NA; v_call: TRBV28; j_call: TRBJ2-5; clone_size: few; cdr3_aa: CASSFAIRAETQYF; cdr3_nt: TGTGCCAGCAGTTTTGCGATTCGGGCAGAGACCCAGTACTTC
d_call: NA; v_call: TRBV29-1; j_call: TRBJ1-6; clone_size: NA; cdr3_aa: CSASQGWNSPLHF; cdr3_nt: TGCAGCGCCTCACAGGGCTGGAATTCACCCCTCCACTTT
d_call: NA; v_call: TRBV19; j_call: TRBJ1-1; clone_size: NA; cdr3_aa: CASREKRKWNTEAFF; cdr3_nt: TGTGCCAGTAGGGAGAAGAGGAAGTGGAACACTGAAGCTTTCTTT
d_call: TRBD2; v_call: TRBV24-1; j_call: TRBJ2-1; clone_size: NA; cdr3_aa: CATSGSSGSSYNEQFF; cdr3_nt: TGTGCCACCAGTGGCTCTAGCGGGAGCTCCTACAATGAGCAGTTCTTC
d_call: TRBD1; v_call: TRBV7-8; j_call: TRBJ2-1; clone_size: NA; cdr3_aa: CASRSGTGLYNEQFF; cdr3_nt: TGTGCCAGCAGATCCGGGACAGGGCTCTACAATGAGCAGTTCTTC
d_call: TRBD2; v_call: TRBV11-3; j_call: TRBJ2-3; clone_size: NA; cdr3_aa: CASSLGREATDTQYF; cdr3_nt: TGTGCCAGCAGCTTAGGGCGGGAGGCCACAGATACGCAGTATTTT
d_call: NA; v_call: TRBV12-3/TRBV12-4; j_call: TRBJ1-2; clone_size: few; cdr3_aa: CASTGNYGYTF; cdr3_nt: TGTGCCAGCACGGGGAACTATGGCTACACCTTC
d_call: NA; v_call: TRBV7-8; j_call: TRBJ1-1; clone_size: NA; cdr3_aa: CASSFMVRETNTEAFF; cdr3_nt: TGTGCCAGCAGCTTTATGGTGAGGGAGACCAACACTGAAGCTTTCTTT
d_call: NA; v_call: TRBV7-2; j_call: TRBJ2-7; clone_size: NA; cdr3_aa: CASSFFVPVYEQYF; cdr3_nt: TGTGCCAGCAGCTTTTTTGTCCCCGTATACGAGCAGTACTTC
d_call: NA; v_call: TRBV12-2; j_call: TRBJ2-7; clone_size: NA; cdr3_aa: CASRTVIRGYCEQYF; cdr3_nt: TGTGCAAGTCGCACCGTTATTAGAGGGTACTGCGAGCAGTACTTC
d_call: NA; v_call: TRBV10-3; j_call: TRBJ2-1; clone_size: NA; cdr3_aa: CAISSDGGEQFF; cdr3_nt: TGTGCCATCAGTAGTGACGGCGGTGAGCAGTTCTTC
d_call: TRBD1; v_call: TRBV30; j_call: TRBJ1-4; clone_size: NA; cdr3_aa: CAWSVRGGTGKLFF; cdr3_nt: TGTGCCTGGAGTGTACGAGGGGGCACGGGAAAACTGTTTTTT
d_call: TRBD1; v_call: TRBV19; j_call: TRBJ2-7; clone_size: once; cdr3_aa: CASSIQTGGAKSYEQYF; cdr3_nt: TGTGCCAGTAGTATTCAGACAGGGGGCGCGAAGAGTTACGAGCAGTACTTC
d_call: NA; v_call: TRBV24-1; j_call: TRBJ1-5; clone_size: once; cdr3_aa: CATSDLGGSQHF; cdr3_nt: TGTGCCACCAGTGATTTAGGAGGGTCCCAGCATTTT
d_call: TRBD1; v_call: TRBV5-5; j_call: TRBJ2-2; clone_size: NA; cdr3_aa: CASSLLGQGYPGELFF; cdr3_nt: TGTGCCAGCAGCTTGCTGGGACAGGGGTATCCCGGGGAGCTGTTTTTT
d_call: NA; v_call: TRBV11-3; j_call: TRBJ1-1; clone_size: NA; cdr3_aa: CASSLVFSSEAFF; cdr3_nt: TGTGCCAGCAGCTTAGTATTTTCTTCGGAAGCTTTCTTT
d_call: TRBD1; v_call: TRBV18; j_call: TRBJ1-4; clone_size: NA; cdr3_aa: CASSQGQGANEKLFF; cdr3_nt: TGTGCCAGCTCGCAAGGACAGGGGGCTAATGAAAAACTGTTTTTT
d_call: TRBD1; v_call: TRBV6-5; j_call: TRBJ2-7; clone_size: few; cdr3_aa: CASSSFDRGFAF; cdr3_nt: TGTGCCAGCAGTTCCTTCGACAGGGGTTTTGCCTTC
d_call: NA; v_call: TRBV12-3/TRBV12-4; j_call: TRBJ1-2; clone_size: NA; cdr3_aa: CASSPGYGYTF; cdr3_nt: TGTGCCAGCAGCCCAGGCTATGGCTACACCTTC
d_call: TRBD1; v_call: TRBV5-1; j_call: TRBJ1-1; clone_size: NA; cdr3_aa: CASSSQGGTEAFF; cdr3_nt: TGCGCCAGCAGCTCCCAGGGGGGCACTGAAGCTTTCTTT
d_call: TRBD1; v_call: TRBV15; j_call: TRBJ2-3; clone_size: NA; cdr3_aa: CATSSRKGQPLILVDTQYF; cdr3_nt: TGTGCCACCAGCAGCCGGAAGGGACAGCCGCTCATTTTAGTGGATACGCAGTATTTT
d_call: NA; v_call: TRBV5-1; j_call: TRBJ2-1; clone_size: few; cdr3_aa: CASSLASTRNNEQFF; cdr3_nt: TGCGCCAGCAGCTTGGCTTCTACACGGAACAATGAGCAGTTCTTC
d_call: NA; v_call: TRBV3-1/TRBV3-2; j_call: TRBJ1-2; clone_size: NA; cdr3_aa: CASSQAHAESYGYTF; cdr3_nt: TGTGCCAGCAGCCAAGCCCATGCAGAGTCATATGGCTACACCTTC
d_call: NA; v_call: TRBV5-1; j_call: TRBJ2-2; clone_size: NA; cdr3_aa: CASSTGLSGELFF; cdr3_nt: TGCGCCAGCAGCACAGGACTCTCCGGGGAGCTGTTTTTT
d_call: NA; v_call: TRBV15; j_call: TRBJ2-7; clone_size: NA; cdr3_aa: CATSRDVVIGPNYEQYF; cdr3_nt: TGTGCCACCAGCAGAGATGTGGTAATTGGACCGAACTACGAGCAGTACTTC
d_call: NA; v_call: TRBV19; j_call: TRBJ2-1; clone_size: NA; cdr3_aa: CASSGRGVDNEQFF; cdr3_nt: TGTGCCAGTAGCGGCAGGGGGGTGGACAATGAGCAGTTCTTC
d_call: NA; v_call: TRBV9; j_call: TRBJ2-2; clone_size: NA; cdr3_aa: CASKGKTGELFF; cdr3_nt: TGTGCCAGCAAAGGGAAGACCGGGGAGCTGTTTTTT
d_call: TRBD2; v_call: TRBV19; j_call: TRBJ2-3; clone_size: NA; cdr3_aa: CASNRLAGGSDTQYF; cdr3_nt: TGTGCCAGCAACCGGTTAGCGGGAGGTTCTGATACGCAGTATTTT
d_call: TRBD2; v_call: TRBV10-2; j_call: TRBJ2-7; clone_size: NA; cdr3_aa: CARRDAGGGISSYEQYF; cdr3_nt: TGCGCCCGCAGAGACGCCGGCGGGGGGATTAGCTCCTACGAGCAGTACTTC
d_call: TRBD2; v_call: TRBV4-1; j_call: TRBJ2-2; clone_size: few; cdr3_aa: CASSQGGLAANTGELFF; cdr3_nt: TGCGCCAGCAGCCAAGGGGGACTAGCGGCGAACACCGGGGAGCTGTTTTTT
d_call: NA; v_call: TRBV19; j_call: TRBJ1-2; clone_size: NA; cdr3_aa: CASSIELRGYTF; cdr3_nt: TGTGCCAGTAGTATTGAACTGCGTGGCTACACCTTC
d_call: TRBD2; v_call: TRBV30; j_call: TRBJ2-5; clone_size: NA; cdr3_aa: CAWSPPRGRNQETQYF; cdr3_nt: TGTGCCTGGAGCCCCCCGCGGGGGAGAAACCAAGAGACCCAGTACTTC